This passage covers 14 T cell receptor beta chains from one sample sequenced in a study of OX40 agonist ivuxolimab in advanced cancers. Repertoires were generated with immunoSEQ multiplex PCR, while TCRdb's copy carries only in-frame clones and drops some. The sample records about 100,000 clones, about nine tenths being singletons. The sequenced sample was CD4+ or CD8+ T cells sorted from blood, obtained in a trial of the OX40 agonist ivuxolimab. These receptors all come from an adult with an advanced solid tumor such as melanoma, head and neck, liver or kidney cancer.

V usage is TRBV7-2 and J usage is TRBJ2-2; 13 bases map to TRBD2. This CDR3 has 15 amino acids. The germline V gene encodes CDR1 SGHTA and CDR2 FQGNSA. V lost 6 bases, J lost 6 bases, and 4 bases stayed unmatched. The CDR3 loop is CASSRTSGSAGELFF. The CDR3 bases are TGTGCCAGCAGTCGGACTAGCGGGAGCGCCGGGGAGCTGTTTTTT.

The V and J genes are TRBV19 and TRBJ1-5; no firm D call. CDR3 size: 15 residues. Germline values: CDR1 LNHDA, CDR2 SQIVND (reference sequence). V was shortened by 6 bases and J by 4 bases, with 16 bases between the two germline ends. The CDR3 is CASRLSPQINQPQHF. In nucleotides, the CDR3 is TGTGCCAGTAGGTTAAGCCCGCAGATTAATCAGCCCCAGCATTTT.

The chain carries TRBV9 and TRBJ1-1, with D hard to call. The CDR3 has 14 residues. The V end lost 0 bases, the J end lost 6 bases, and 12 bases lay between the germline ends. Germline V gene lookup returns CDR1 SGDLS and CDR2 YYNGEE. CDR3 region: CASSVDVKRSEAFF. CDR3 coding DNA: TGTGCCAGCAGCGTAGATGTAAAGAGGTCTGAAGCTTTCTTT.

J is TRBJ2-7 and V is TRBV11-3, with no clear D. The V end was cut by 5 bases, the J end by 3 bases, with 14 bases between. In germline, CDR1 is SGHNT, CDR2 YENEEA. This CDR3 has 14 residues. For the CDR3, the DNA is TGTGCCAGCAGCCGCCCAGGCAGGAGCTACGAGCAGTACTTC. Translated, it gives CASSRPGRSYEQYF.

The chain carries TRBV27 and TRBJ2-7; 11 bases are a match to TRBD2. From germline, CDR1 is MNHEY and CDR2 SMNVEV (reference sequence). V was pared by 5 bases and J by 5 bases, with 8 bases of the junction left unmatched. The CDR3 contains 15 residues. In DNA form, the CDR3 reads TGTGCCAGCAGTCCCGCCACTAGCGGGAGTAACGAGCAGTACTTC. It translates to CASSPATSGSNEQYF.

V usage is TRBV11-2 and J usage is TRBJ2-3; 9 bases fit TRBD2. Trimming cost V 1 base and J 4 bases; bases outside gene matches: 9. This CDR3 is built from 17 residues. Germline loops: CDR1 SGHAT, CDR2 FQNNGV. The CDR3 nucleotides are TGTGCCAGCAGCTTAGGTCGCAGCGGGAGGACGTCAGATACGCAGTATTTT. The encoded protein is CASSLGRSGRTSDTQYF.

This clone has a handful of counts. The genes are TRBV5-4 and TRBJ1-4; D ambiguous. This CDR3 has 15 residues. CDR1 and CDR2 (germline): SGHNT, YYREEE (reference sequence). Between the trimmed V and J ends, which lost 0 bases and 3 bases, there was a span of 9 bases. CDR3 DNA: TGTGCCAGCAGCTTGGCGGTGGGAGCTAATGAAAAACTGTTTTTT. Protein sequence: CASSLAVGANEKLFF.

This clone was counted between two and nine times. The CDR3 region is CASSTDRNTEAFF. The CDR3, as DNA: TGTGCCAGCAGTACCGACAGGAATACTGAAGCTTTCTTT. V gene TRBV2 combines with J gene TRBJ1-1; D perhaps matches TRBD1 (6 bases). The V end lost 5 bases, the J end lost 5 bases, and 12 bases lay between the germline ends. CDR3 length: 13 residues. Germline CDR1 and CDR2: SNHLY and FYNNEI.

The V and J genes are TRBV7-2 and TRBJ1-2, with TRBD1 as a possible D gene (5 bases). Germline V CDR1 and CDR2: SGHTA, FQGNSA. V lost 2 bases to trimming and J lost 2 bases, with 12 bases between them. CDR3 length: 15 amino acids. The CDR3 nucleotides read TGTGCCAGCAGCTTAACGCCCGGGACCAACTATGGCTACACCTTC. As protein: CASSLTPGTNYGYTF.

The V and J genes are TRBV27 and TRBJ2-3; D not certain. The ends were cut back, 4 bases at V and 0 bases at J, with 11 bases in the middle. This CDR3 has 15 residues. The germline V gene has CDR1 MNHEY and CDR2 SMNVEV (reference sequence). CDR3 amino acids: CASSSDLTSTDTQYF. The CDR3, as DNA: TGTGCCAGCAGTTCCGACTTAACTAGCACAGATACGCAGTATTTT.

CDR3 bases: TGTGCCAGTAGCCTAAGTCCTCTGGTAAACAATGAGCAGTTCTTC. Translating gives CASSLSPLVNNEQFF. This chain uses TRBV19 with TRBJ2-1; D is undetermined. V was clipped by 6 bases and J by 5 bases, with 17 bases between them. The CDR3 sequence is 15 residues long. CDR1 and CDR2 from the germline V gene are LNHDA and SQIVND (reference sequence).

The chain links TRBV7-2 to TRBJ2-1; D may match TRBD1 or TRBD2 (5 bases each). Deletions cut 4 bases from V and 2 bases from J, with 15 bases between. Germline V gives CDR1 SGHTA, CDR2 FQGNSA. This CDR3 comprises 16 residues. In DNA form, the CDR3 reads TGTGCCAGCAGCTCTGCCGGGACCGAGACCTACAATGAGCAGTTCTTC. It encodes CASSSAGTETYNEQFF. The whole variable domain, remainder taken from reference TRBV7-2 and TRBJ2-1, is GAGVSQSPSNKVTEKGKDVELRCDPISGHTALYWYRQSLGQGLEFLIYFQGNSAPDKSGLPSDRFSAERTGGSVSTLTIQRTQQEDSAVYLCASSSAGTETYNEQFFGPGTRLTVL.

The rearrangement links TRBV30 to TRBJ2-4; D possibly corresponds to TRBD2 (6 bases). The germline CDR1 and CDR2 sequences are GTSNPN and SVGIG (reference sequence). The V gene lost 0 bases and the J gene lost 3 bases, with 9 bases spanning the gap. CDR3 length equals 14 residues. In DNA, the CDR3 is TGTGCCTGGAGTGTGGGGGGAGGCAAAAACATTCAGTACTTC. Protein: CAWSVGGGKNIQYF.

The CDR3, as DNA: TGTGCCAGCAGCGACAGCGGGGAAGCTTTCTTT. It yields the protein CASSDSGEAFF. The chain has TRBV28 and TRBJ1-1, with D possibly being TRBD1 (5 bases). Trimming pared 6 bases from V and 8 bases from J, leaving 10 bases between. The CDR3 sequence is 11 residues long. Germline-derived CDR1 and CDR2 are MDHEN and SYDVKM.